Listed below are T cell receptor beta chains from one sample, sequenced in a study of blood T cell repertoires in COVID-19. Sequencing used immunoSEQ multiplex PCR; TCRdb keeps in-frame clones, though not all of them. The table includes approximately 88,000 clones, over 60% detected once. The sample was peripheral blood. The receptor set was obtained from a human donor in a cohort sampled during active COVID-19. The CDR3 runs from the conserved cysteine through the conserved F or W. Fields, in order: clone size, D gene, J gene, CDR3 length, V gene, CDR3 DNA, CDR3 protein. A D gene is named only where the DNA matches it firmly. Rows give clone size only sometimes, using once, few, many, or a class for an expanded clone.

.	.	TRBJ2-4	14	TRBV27	TGTGCCAGCAGCCCTTATGGGAGCAAAAACATTCAGTACTTC	CASSPYGSKNIQYF
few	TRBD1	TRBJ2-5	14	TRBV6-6	TGTGCCAGCAGAGACTGGGGACAGGCGGAGACCCAGTACTTC	CASRDWGQAETQYF
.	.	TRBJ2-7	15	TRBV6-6	TGTGCCAGCAGTTACCCTGGACAGAGTACCTACGAGCAGTACTTC	CASSYPGQSTYEQYF
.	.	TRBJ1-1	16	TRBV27	TGTGCCAGCAATTTCCAGGCAGGGAACATGAACACTGAAGCTTTCTTT	CASNFQAGNMNTEAFF
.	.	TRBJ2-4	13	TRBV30	TGTGCCTGGGCGCGGGGGCGGGGAAACATTCAGTACTTC	CAWARGRGNIQYF
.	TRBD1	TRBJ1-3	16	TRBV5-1	TGCGCCAGCAGCTCCCAGGGGGCCACCTCTGGAAACACCATATATTTT	CASSSQGATSGNTIYF
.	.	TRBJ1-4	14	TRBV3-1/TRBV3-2	TGTGCCAGCAGCGCGGGACGGCTTAATGAAAAACTGTTTTTT	CASSAGRLNEKLFF
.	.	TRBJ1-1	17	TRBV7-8	TGTGCCAGCAGCTTACCCAAAACCGGGGGAGGGAACACTGAAGCTTTCTTT	CASSLPKTGGGNTEAFF
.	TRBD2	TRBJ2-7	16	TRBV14	TGTGCCAGCAGCCAAGAGGAGGGGATAGCGGGCTACGAGCAGTACTTC	CASSQEEGIAGYEQYF
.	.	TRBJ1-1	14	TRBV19	TGTGCCAGTAGGGTGCGGGGGGCGAGCACTGAAGCTTTCTTT	CASRVRGASTEAFF
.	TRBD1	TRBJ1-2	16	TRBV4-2	TGTGCCAGCAGCCAAGATCTCAACAGGGGGCTATATGGCTACACCTTC	CASSQDLNRGLYGYTF
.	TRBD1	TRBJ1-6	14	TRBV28	TGTGCCAGCAGTCCAGGACAGGGACGGTCACCCCTCCACTTT	CASSPGQGRSPLHF
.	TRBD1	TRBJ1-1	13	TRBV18	TGTGCCAGCTCCCGCGACAGGGACACTGAAGCTTTCTTT	CASSRDRDTEAFF
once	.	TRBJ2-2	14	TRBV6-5	TGTGCCAGCAGTCGGCCAGGGAACACCGGGGAGCTGTTTTTT	CASSRPGNTGELFF
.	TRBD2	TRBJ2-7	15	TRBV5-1	TGCGCCAGCAGCTTTCTGAGTAGCGGGAGCTACGAGCAGTACTTC	CASSFLSSGSYEQYF
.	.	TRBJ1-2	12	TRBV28	TGTGCCACCGCAAAATCCCCGGGAGGCTACACCTTC	CATAKSPGGYTF
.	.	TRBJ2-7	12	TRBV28	TGTGCCAGCAGACCAGGGTTTGGGGAGCAGTACTTC	CASRPGFGEQYF
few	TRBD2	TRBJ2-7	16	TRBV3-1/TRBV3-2	TGTGCCAGCAGCCAACACGGGACTAGCGGGATCTACGAGCAGTACTTC	CASSQHGTSGIYEQYF
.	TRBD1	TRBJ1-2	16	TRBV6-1	TGTGCCAGCAGTGAAACGGACAGGGTCCCGGGTGGTGGCTACACCTTC	CASSETDRVPGGGYTF
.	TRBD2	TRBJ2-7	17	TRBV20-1	TGCAGTGCTAGTAGCGGGAGGGCCAAAGGTCGGGGCTACGAGCAGTACTTC	CSASSGRAKGRGYEQYF
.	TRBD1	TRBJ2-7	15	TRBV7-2	TGTGCCAGCAGCTTAGCCGGGACAGGGACTCACGAGCAGTACTTC	CASSLAGTGTHEQYF
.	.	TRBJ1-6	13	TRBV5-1	TGCGCCAGCAGCTTGGTCCAGAATTCACCCCTCCACTTT	CASSLVQNSPLHF